The sequence of this T cell receptor (beta chain) was determined in a study of blood T cells in healthy people across ages. Study observations and caveats: Estimated diversity that came from one million T cells was considered an underestimate. There were more naive CD4+ cells and higher diversity in long-lived donors than in aged donors.

CDR3 size: 19 residues. Germline V gives CDR1 SGHRS, CDR2 YFSETQ. The V end lost 1 base, the J end lost 4 bases, and 26 bases lay between the germline ends. A second PCR of 7 to 11 cycles used a sample-barcoded 5' primer and a J-beta primer mix. One entry per CDR3 protein, called by TCRdb with MiXCR from the 5' RACE reads. The data hold around 940,000 distinct CDR3 sequences, with 45% to 60% observed a single time. Concerning this clonotype: Its antigen is unknown.

Roughly 9.2 milliliters was the volume of peripheral blood drawn from each donor. The total RNA that was extracted per sample amounted to at least 5.5 micrograms. This chain connects TRBV5-1 to TRBJ1-2; possibly TRBD1 for D (6 bases). This sequence was found in a woman aged 60 to 75 in good health. The source material was blood. The CDR3 reads CASSLKDRPMDSSGYGYTF. The CDR3 nucleotides are TGCGCCAGCAGCTTGAAGGACCGGCCTATGGACAGCAGTGGCTATGGCTACACCTTC.